The following is a T cell receptor beta chain sequence with its context. The data were produced by immunoSEQ multiplex PCR, yet TCRdb's version contains in-frame clones alone and is incomplete. Of about 170,000 clones listed, 79% are singletons. This sample stems from a study of blood T cell repertoires in COVID-19. The wider study: The United States, Italy and Spain provided the acute and convalescent COVID-19 samples. In each case, the material was cDNA or gDNA derived from T cells, B-cell-depleted T cells, or PBMCs.

Those who participated ranged in age from about 18 to 89 years and resided in roughly 26 US areas. The CDR3 runs to 13 residues. The V segment lost 4 bases and the J segment 4 bases; nucleotides outside the gene matches: 5. Germline V gene data show CDR1 as GTSNPN and CDR2 as SVGIG (reference sequence). The source of this sequence is a woman aged 70-85 years in a cohort exposed to, infected with or recovered from COVID-19 (not recorded which). The sample comprised PBMCs or T cells enriched from blood (not recorded which). The V gene is TRBV30, the J gene TRBJ2-3, with 7 bases that match TRBD2. CDR3 loop: CAWTEAGSDTQYF. CDR3 nucleotides: TGTGCCTGGACTGAAGCGGGATCAGATACGCAGTATTTT.